Each of the 7 T cell receptor beta chains below was sequenced from the same sample in a study of T cell repertoires in cytomegalovirus infection. What these receptors recognize is not known. Via MiXCR, TCRdb re-called the reads, giving one row per CDR3 protein. The repertoire consists of about a million distinct CDR3 sequences, with roughly 30% occurring once and the leading ten covering over 12%. The material sequenced was cultured CD8+ T cells from PBMCs, taken from culture after CMV antigen stimulation. The origin of the receptors is a human donor in good health (CMV status not recorded). Some clones in this sample may be carry-over from other donors' samples.

This clonotype appeared a single time. This may come from a read error, since a much larger clone is one base off. The chain combines TRBV7-6 with TRBJ1-2; D is perhaps TRBD1 (6 bases). This CDR3 is built from 18 residues. From germline, CDR1 is SGHVS and CDR2 FNYEAQ. CDR3 in amino acids: CANSPFEPDRLSNYGYTF. The CDR3 bases are TGTGCCAACAGCCCGTTTGAACCAGACAGGCTATCTAACTATGGCTACACCTTC.

This clonotype showed up many times. The chain carries TRBV7-3 and TRBJ2-1; TRBD2 agrees at 12 bases. J lost 3 bases, V lost 3 bases, and 6 bases had no gene match. This CDR3 spans 17 amino acids. The germline V gene has CDR1 SGHTA and CDR2 FQGTGA. The CDR3 DNA is TGTGCCAGCAGCTTCGGACTAGCGGGGACGTTCTACAATGAGCAGTTCTTC. It codes for CASSFGLAGTFYNEQFF.

The chain has TRBV7-9 and TRBJ2-2, with no clear D. The V gene's germline CDR1 is SEHNR and CDR2 FQNEAQ (reference sequence). The germline V and J ends were trimmed by 7 bases and 1 base, with 13 bases remaining between them. The CDR3 spans 15 residues. The CDR3 DNA reads as TGTGCCAGCACCCATCCGGCAGGGAACACCGGGGAGCTGTTTTTT. Translating it yields CASTHPAGNTGELFF.

In this sample, this clonotype turned up a few times. The chain combines TRBV6-1 with TRBJ1-5, with no clear D. This CDR3 has 16 residues. The V gene's germline CDR1 is MNHNS and CDR2 SASEGT. V gave up 5 bases and J gave up 0 bases, with 14 bases separating them. The CDR3 spells CASSPPRGHSNQPQHF. The CDR3, as DNA: TGTGCCAGCAGTCCCCCCCGAGGTCATAGCAATCAGCCCCAGCATTTT.

Turning to this clonotype: This may come from a read error, since a much larger clone is one base off. This chain joins TRBV7-2 and TRBJ1-6; 7 bases align to TRBD1. Germline V gene sequence: CDR1 SGHTA, CDR2 FQGNSA. The V and J ends lost 6 bases and 7 bases, in that order; junction bases with no gene match: 6. The CDR3 has 14 residues. The CDR3 DNA reads as TGTGCCAGCAGTAGGGACAGCACAAATTCACCCCTCCACTTT. This encodes CASSRDSTNSPLHF.

This chain uses TRBV5-1 with TRBJ2-7; 11 nucleotides match TRBD1. J was trimmed by 6 bases and V by 4 bases; bases with no gene match: 6. Per germline, CDR1 SGHRS and CDR2 YFSETQ. This CDR3 has 14 amino acids. The CDR3 sequence: CASSRSDRGLEQYF. The CDR3 DNA reads as TGCGCCAGCAGCCGTTCGGACAGGGGGCTCGAGCAGTACTTC.

V usage is TRBV27 and J usage is TRBJ1-5, with D tentatively TRBD1 (6 bases). The V end lost 5 bases, the J end lost 5 bases, and 10 bases lay between the germline ends. CDR1 is MNHEY, CDR2 SMNVEV, per germline (reference sequence). The CDR3 spans 13 residues. CDR3: CASSDAGDQPQHF. CDR3 sequence (DNA): TGTGCCAGCAGTGATGCAGGGGATCAGCCCCAGCATTTT.